A selection of T cell receptor beta chains follows, all from one sample in a study of T-cell reconstitution after alpha-beta-depleted transplantation in children. MiXCR, run by TCRdb on the PCR reads, gives a single entry per CDR3 protein. The data show around 190,000 distinct CDR3 sequences, about 7% seen once. The source was PBMCs, collected before TCRalphabeta/CD19-depleted stem cell transplant. All receptors come from a boy younger than 10 with acute lymphoblastic leukemia, due to receive a stem cell transplant. The CDR3 runs from the conserved cysteine through the conserved F or W. D genes are given only for firm matches. Size is omitted from some rows. Given values are once, few, many or a class for expanded clones.

d_gene: TRBD2; v_gene: TRBV7-9; j_gene: TRBJ2-3; abundance: NA; CDR3aa: CASSLTSDPDTQYF; CDR3nt: TGTGCCAGCAGTCTAACTAGCGACCCAGATACGCAGTATTTT
d_gene: TRBD2; v_gene: TRBV7-9; j_gene: TRBJ2-1; abundance: many; CDR3aa: CASSFDLAGAGQFF; CDR3nt: TGTGCCAGCAGCTTTGACCTAGCGGGAGCCGGGCAGTTCTTC
d_gene: TRBD1; v_gene: TRBV20-1; j_gene: TRBJ2-7; abundance: NA; CDR3aa: CSPQGSDRGYEQYF; CDR3nt: TGCAGTCCACAGGGATCTGACAGGGGCTACGAGCAGTACTTC
d_gene: TRBD1; v_gene: TRBV28; j_gene: TRBJ2-1; abundance: few; CDR3aa: CASQDRGVYNEQFF; CDR3nt: TGTGCCAGCCAGGACAGGGGGGTCTACAATGAGCAGTTCTTC
d_gene: NA; v_gene: TRBV6-2/TRBV6-3; j_gene: TRBJ2-2; abundance: many; CDR3aa: CASRLTGLNTGELFF; CDR3nt: TGTGCCAGCAGATTAACAGGGTTGAACACCGGGGAGCTGTTTTTT
d_gene: TRBD2; v_gene: TRBV5-1; j_gene: TRBJ2-3; abundance: many; CDR3aa: CASRTSGQTDTQYF; CDR3nt: TGCGCCAGCAGAACTAGCGGACAAACAGATACGCAGTATTTT
d_gene: NA; v_gene: TRBV7-6; j_gene: TRBJ1-2; abundance: few; CDR3aa: CASSKRADYGYTF; CDR3nt: TGTGCCAGCAGCAAAAGGGCAGATTATGGCTACACCTTC
d_gene: TRBD1; v_gene: TRBV27; j_gene: TRBJ2-7; abundance: NA; CDR3aa: CASYKKVGTGGYEQYF; CDR3nt: TGTGCCAGCTACAAAAAAGTCGGGACAGGGGGTTACGAGCAGTACTTC
d_gene: NA; v_gene: TRBV29-1; j_gene: TRBJ1-3; abundance: many; CDR3aa: CSALLLGNTIYF; CDR3nt: TGCAGCGCTCTTCTTCTGGGAAACACCATATATTTT
d_gene: NA; v_gene: TRBV20-1; j_gene: TRBJ1-1; abundance: NA; CDR3aa: CSARGDTGTEAFF; CDR3nt: TGCAGTGCTAGAGGGGACACAGGCACTGAAGCTTTCTTT
d_gene: NA; v_gene: TRBV20-1; j_gene: TRBJ2-5; abundance: NA; CDR3aa: CSASFGDQYF; CDR3nt: TGCAGCGCCTCATTTGGGGACCAGTACTTC
d_gene: TRBD2; v_gene: TRBV12-3/TRBV12-4; j_gene: TRBJ2-3; abundance: many; CDR3aa: CASSRSSGGARDTQYF; CDR3nt: TGTGCCAGCAGTCGATCTAGCGGGGGGGCCAGGGATACGCAGTATTTT
d_gene: NA; v_gene: TRBV25-1; j_gene: TRBJ1-5; abundance: few; CDR3aa: CASSEGPKGTPQHF; CDR3nt: TGTGCCAGCAGTGAAGGGCCCAAAGGGACGCCCCAGCATTTT
d_gene: TRBD2; v_gene: TRBV6-2/TRBV6-3; j_gene: TRBJ2-7; abundance: NA; CDR3aa: CASSPGLGTPEQYF; CDR3nt: TGTGCCAGCAGTCCGGGACTAGGGACGCCCGAGCAGTACTTC
d_gene: NA; v_gene: TRBV6-5; j_gene: TRBJ1-1; abundance: few; CDR3aa: CASSYSQIDTEAFF; CDR3nt: TGTGCCAGCAGTTATAGTCAGATCGACACTGAAGCTTTCTTT
d_gene: TRBD1; v_gene: TRBV18; j_gene: TRBJ2-1; abundance: once; CDR3aa: CASSPTGTAHNEQFF; CDR3nt: TGTGCCAGCTCACCTACCGGGACAGCGCACAATGAGCAGTTCTTC
d_gene: NA; v_gene: TRBV18; j_gene: TRBJ1-1; abundance: few; CDR3aa: CASSPPEWGGRPVEAFF; CDR3nt: TGTGCCAGCTCACCACCTGAATGGGGCGGCCGACCAGTTGAAGCTTTCTTT
d_gene: NA; v_gene: TRBV27; j_gene: TRBJ2-1; abundance: many; CDR3aa: CASSIDGSSYNEQFF; CDR3nt: TGTGCCAGCAGCATAGACGGTAGCTCCTACAATGAGCAGTTCTTC
d_gene: NA; v_gene: TRBV6-2/TRBV6-3; j_gene: TRBJ2-1; abundance: many; CDR3aa: CASSRISDSYNEQFF; CDR3nt: TGTGCCAGCAGTCGTATATCAGATTCATACAATGAGCAGTTCTTC
d_gene: NA; v_gene: TRBV29-1; j_gene: TRBJ2-1; abundance: many; CDR3aa: CSASGAPYNEQFF; CDR3nt: TGCAGCGCCTCCGGTGCCCCCTACAATGAGCAGTTCTTC
d_gene: NA; v_gene: TRBV27; j_gene: TRBJ1-1; abundance: few; CDR3aa: CASSLYGAGMMEAFF; CDR3nt: TGTGCCAGCAGTTTATACGGGGCAGGGATGATGGAAGCTTTCTTT
d_gene: TRBD1; v_gene: TRBV6-2/TRBV6-3; j_gene: TRBJ2-7; abundance: few; CDR3aa: CASSYVDRGMNEQYF; CDR3nt: TGTGCCAGCAGTTACGTGGACAGGGGGATGAACGAGCAGTACTTC
d_gene: TRBD1; v_gene: TRBV4-3; j_gene: TRBJ2-1; abundance: few; CDR3aa: CASSQRTGEGNEQFF; CDR3nt: TGCGCCAGCAGCCAACGGACAGGGGAGGGCAATGAGCAGTTCTTC
d_gene: TRBD2; v_gene: TRBV20-1; j_gene: TRBJ2-1; abundance: many; CDR3aa: CSASMMAGEYNEQFF; CDR3nt: TGCAGTGCTAGTATGATGGCGGGAGAGTACAATGAGCAGTTCTTC
d_gene: NA; v_gene: TRBV6-5; j_gene: TRBJ1-1; abundance: many; CDR3aa: CASERGKGVTEAFF; CDR3nt: TGTGCCAGCGAACGAGGGAAGGGTGTCACTGAAGCTTTCTTT
d_gene: NA; v_gene: TRBV24-1; j_gene: TRBJ2-1; abundance: many; CDR3aa: CATSDHKGTPPEQFF; CDR3nt: TGTGCCACCAGTGATCACAAAGGGACCCCTCCTGAGCAGTTCTTC
d_gene: TRBD1; v_gene: TRBV12-3/TRBV12-4; j_gene: TRBJ2-2; abundance: many; CDR3aa: CASSPDRERLLFF; CDR3nt: TGTGCCAGCAGTCCGGACAGGGAGAGGTTGCTGTTTTTT
d_gene: NA; v_gene: TRBV5-1; j_gene: TRBJ2-7; abundance: many; CDR3aa: CASSFGVRGYEQYF; CDR3nt: TGCGCCAGCAGCTTCGGAGTCAGGGGCTACGAGCAGTACTTC